Each of the 16 T cell receptor beta chains below was sequenced from the same sample in a study of identifying expanded T cells in peripheral blood. Data came from immunoSEQ multiplex PCR; TCRdb stores just in-frame clones and leaves some out. The data contain around 100,000 clones, approximately 90% of them seen just once; the ten biggest clones take up about a sixth. The sequencing sample was made of blood. The receptors originated from a person aged 18 to 70 in good health.

The chain couples TRBV7-2 to TRBJ1-1, with 7 bases that match TRBD1. This CDR3 has 12 amino acids. From germline, CDR1 is SGHTA and CDR2 FQGNSA. The ends lost 5 bases at V and 11 bases at J; junction bases unmatched: 8. The chain's CDR3 is CASSQGGATAFF. In DNA form, the CDR3 reads TGTGCCAGCAGCCAAGGGGGCGCGACGGCTTTCTTT.

This chain connects TRBV7-9 to TRBJ2-5, with a possible D match to TRBD1 (6 bases). The CDR3 length is 15 residues. Germline loops: CDR1 SEHNR, CDR2 FQNEAQ (reference sequence). Trimming stripped 3 bases from V and 3 bases from J, with 14 bases between. The CDR3 DNA is TGTGCCAGCAGCTTCGCCGGATCAGGGGAAGAGACCCAGTACTTC. Translating it yields CASSFAGSGEETQYF.

The chain couples TRBV4-2 to TRBJ2-2; tentatively, D is TRBD2 (6 bases). V lost 0 bases to trimming and J lost 0 bases, with 14 bases between them. CDR1 is LGHNA, CDR2 YNFKEQ, per germline. The CDR3 loop spans 18 amino acids. The CDR3: CASSQETRGAANTGELFF. In nucleotides, the CDR3 is TGTGCCAGCAGCCAAGAGACACGCGGGGCCGCGAACACCGGGGAGCTGTTTTTT.

The V call is TRBV19, the J call TRBJ2-5; 8 nucleotides agree with TRBD1. The end of the DNA fits TRBJ2-7 better, so the J call may be wrong. Per the germline V gene, CDR1 is LNHDA and CDR2 is SQIVND (reference sequence). This CDR3 is 15 amino acids long. CDR3 sequence (DNA): TGTGCCAGTAGTCAACCGGGACAGGTCGTTTACGAGCAGTACTTC. It codes for CASSQPGQVVYEQYF.

The chain combines TRBV11-2 with TRBJ1-3; TRBD1 might be the D (5 bases). V was trimmed by 4 bases and J by 0 bases, leaving 10 bases between them. The CDR3 contains 15 residues. CDR1 is SGHAT and CDR2 is FQNNGV in the germline V gene. Here the CDR3 reads CASSSGRYSGNTIYF. CDR3 bases: TGTGCCAGCAGCTCGGGACGGTACTCTGGAAACACCATATATTTT. The full variable domain, in which reference TRBV11-2 and TRBJ1-3 provide the parts outside the CDR3, is EAGVAQSPRYKIIEKRQSVAFWCNPISGHATLYWYQQILGQGPKLLIQFQNNGVVDDSQLPKDRFSAERLKGVDSTLKIQPAKLEDSAVYLCASSSGRYSGNTIYFGEGSWLTVV.

This chain joins TRBV19 and TRBJ1-5; D is unresolved. Deletions cut 6 bases from V and 5 bases from J, with 11 bases between. The CDR3 is 13 residues long. Germline CDR1 reads LNHDA; CDR2 reads SQIVND (reference sequence). The CDR3 sequence is CASSLHTYQPQHF. CDR3 nucleotides: TGTGCCAGTAGCTTACACACGTATCAGCCCCAGCATTTT.

The chain links TRBV6-5 to TRBJ2-2; 10 nucleotides align to TRBD2. This CDR3 comprises 15 residues. Germline V gene data show CDR1 as MNHEY and CDR2 as SVGAGI. The V gene end was trimmed by 5 bases and the J gene end by 2 bases; junction bases not matched to a gene: 2. CDR3 nucleotide sequence: TGTGCCAGCAGTGCACTAGCGGGAAACACCGGGGAGCTGTTTTTT. This translates into CASSALAGNTGELFF.

This CDR3 reads CASSFAGTVTEAFF. CDR3 sequence (DNA): TGTGCCAGCAGTTTCGCCGGGACAGTCACTGAAGCTTTCTTT. The chain has TRBV27 and TRBJ1-1, with 7 nucleotides matching TRBD1. This CDR3 has 14 amino acids. Germline assignment: CDR1 MNHEY and CDR2 SMNVEV (reference sequence). With V trimmed by 3 bases and J by 4 bases, 5 bases remained unmatched.

The chain carries TRBV9 and TRBJ2-5; D gene ambiguous. Germline assignment: CDR1 SGDLS and CDR2 YYNGEE. CDR3 length: 12 amino acids. Trimming took off 4 bases at V and 7 bases at J, with 11 bases between the two ends. CDR3 amino acids: CASSQPGVTQYF. The CDR3 nucleotides are TGTGCCAGCAGCCAACCCGGCGTGACCCAGTACTTC.

The chain uses TRBV18 and TRBJ2-1; D gene ambiguous. This CDR3 has 13 amino acids. The germline V gene has CDR1 KGHSH and CDR2 LQKENI. Trimming took 2 bases from V and 0 from J, leaving 2 bases between them. The chain's CDR3 is CASSPGSYNEQFF. In DNA, the CDR3 is TGTGCCAGCTCACCAGGCTCCTACAATGAGCAGTTCTTC.

The gene calls are TRBV10-2 and TRBJ2-4; D possibly corresponds to TRBD2 (6 bases). Germline V gene data show CDR1 as WSHSY and CDR2 as SAAADI. The CDR3 consists of 14 residues. V was clipped by 8 bases and J by 6 bases, with 17 bases between them. The CDR3 DNA is TGCGCCAGCGGGAGCGGAGGGGCCGGAAACATTCAGTACTTC. It specifies CASGSGGAGNIQYF.

V and J are TRBV28 and TRBJ2-2; 9 positions agree with TRBD1. The CDR3 is made up of 16 amino acids. Germline lookup yields CDR1 MDHEN and CDR2 SYDVKM. V shed 6 bases, J shed 4 bases, and the junction held 9 bases outside the gene matches. The CDR3 sequence is CASSPTGGRGTGELFF. The CDR3 nucleotides are TGTGCCAGCAGCCCCACAGGGGGCAGAGGCACCGGGGAGCTGTTTTTT.

The gene calls are TRBV7-2 and TRBJ2-7, with D perhaps matching TRBD2 (5 bases). Between the trimmed V and J ends, which lost 0 bases and 5 bases, there was a span of 11 bases. CDR1 SGHTA and CDR2 FQGNSA come from the germline V gene. CDR3 size: 14 residues. For the CDR3, the DNA is TGTGCCAGCAGCTTAGCTAGGGTTAGCGACGAGCAGTACTTC. Amino acid sequence: CASSLARVSDEQYF.

The rearrangement links TRBV11-1 to TRBJ2-7; D is unclear. Germline CDR1 and CDR2: SGHAT and FQDESV (reference sequence). The CDR3 covers 14 residues. Trimming took 5 bases from V and 3 from J, leaving 14 bases between them. The DNA for the CDR3 is TGTGCCAGCAGCCCGTCGGGCCCCTACTACGAGCAGTACTTC. Translating gives CASSPSGPYYEQYF.

Concerning this clone: This sample also contains other DNA sequences that code for the same CDR3. The rearrangement joins TRBV7-9 to TRBJ1-3, with D possibly matching TRBD1 (6 bases). The length of the CDR3 is 14 residues. Trimming stripped 4 bases from V and 0 bases from J, with 7 bases between. The germline CDR1 and CDR2 sequences are SEHNR and FQNEAQ (reference sequence). CDR3 protein: CASSWTASGNTIYF. The CDR3 DNA is TGTGCCAGCAGCTGGACAGCCTCTGGAAACACCATATATTTT.

The DNA of the CDR3 is TGTGCCAGCAGCCCCCCCCTTACCTACGAGCAGTACTTC. This sequence encodes CASSPPLTYEQYF. The chain joins TRBV5-6 to TRBJ2-7, with no clear D. Trimming removed 4 bases from V and 2 bases from J, with 10 bases in between. Per germline, CDR1 SGHDT and CDR2 YYEEEE. The CDR3 is 13 amino acids.